The rows below give T cell receptor beta chains drawn from one sample of a study of cytomegalovirus exposure and HLA in healthy donors. Only in-frame clones appear in the TCRdb table, and some are missing; sequencing was by immunoSEQ multiplex PCR. The repertoire holds hundreds of thousands of clones, with approximately 78% as singletons. Sample: PBMCs. These receptors all stem from a boy younger than 18 in good health and CMV-seronegative. CDR3s include the opening cysteine and the closing phenylalanine or tryptophan. Fields, in order: CDR3 length, V gene, D gene, J gene, clone size, CDR3 DNA, CDR3 protein. The D gene is left open where the match is weak. Clone sizes are given selectively: once, few, many, or a class where the clone is expanded.

>14|TRBV7-2|TRBD2|TRBJ2-3|few
TGTGCCAGCAGCCGCGGGACTAGCGTTGGTACGCAGTATTTT
CASSRGTSVGTQYF
>13|TRBV19|-|TRBJ2-3|-
TGTGCCAGTAGCGTCCAGGGGACAGATACGCAGTATTTT
CASSVQGTDTQYF
>15|TRBV29-1|TRBD1|TRBJ1-2|few
TGCAGCGTTGATGGGACAGGGGATACGGTGAATGGCTACACCTTC
CSVDGTGDTVNGYTF
>15|TRBV30|TRBD2|TRBJ2-5|-
TGTGCCTGGAGTGTGGCTAGCGGAAGAGCAGAGACCCAGTACTTC
CAWSVASGRAETQYF
>16|TRBV5-1|TRBD1|TRBJ2-2|-
TGCGCCAGCACCTTGAGGGACAGGCCTCGATCCGGGGAGCTGTTTTTT
CASTLRDRPRSGELFF
>13|TRBV7-9|TRBD2|TRBJ2-3|-
TGTGCCAGCTTGCTAGCGGGATGGGATACGCAGTATTTT
CASLLAGWDTQYF
>13|TRBV2|TRBD2|TRBJ2-7|once
TGTGCCAGCAGGACTAGCGCCGACTACGAGCAGTACTTC
CASRTSADYEQYF
>13|TRBV5-5|-|TRBJ1-2|-
TGTGCCAGCAGCTTGGGGCGGCCCTATGGCTACACCTTC
CASSLGRPYGYTF
>16|TRBV21-1|-|TRBJ1-6|-
TGTGCCAGCAGCCCACGACAGGGGGATCGGGATTCACCCCTCCACTTT
CASSPRQGDRDSPLHF
>14|TRBV11-2|-|TRBJ1-5|once
TGTGCCAGCAGCTCCCGGGGGGGCAATCAGCCCCAGCATTTT
CASSSRGGNQPQHF
>17|TRBV27|-|TRBJ2-5|-
TGTGCCAGCAGTTCCTACAACAACGGGGGCGGGAGAGAGACCCAGTACTTC
CASSSYNNGGGRETQYF
>13|TRBV5-1|-|TRBJ1-2|-
TGCGCCAGCAGCTGTGACAAGTGCTATGGCTACACCTTC
CASSCDKCYGYTF
>13|TRBV27|-|TRBJ1-5|-
TGTGCCAGCAGTCCCAGGGGTGATCAGCCCCAGCATTTT
CASSPRGDQPQHF
>15|TRBV5-1|-|TRBJ1-1|-
TGCGCCAGCAGCTTTAGGGAGGGAGGAAACACTGAAGCTTTCTTT
CASSFREGGNTEAFF
>18|TRBV28|-|TRBJ1-4|-
TGTGCCAGCAAGAAGGGGCGGGGGGGGCGGATAGTTCGAGAAAAACTGTTTTTT
CASKKGRGGRIVREKLFF
>14|TRBV7-9|TRBD1|TRBJ1-1|-
TGTGCCAGCAGTCGCCCGGTGGACAGGGCAGAAGCTTTCTTT
CASSRPVDRAEAFF
>13|TRBV10-1|-|TRBJ1-1|-
TGCGCCAGCAGTCGACAGGAGAACACTGAAGCTTTCTTT
CASSRQENTEAFF
>15|TRBV13|-|TRBJ2-2|-
TGTGCCAGCAGCTTAGGGGACAGTTTCACCGGGGAGCTGTTTTTT
CASSLGDSFTGELFF
>15|TRBV19|-|TRBJ2-5|-
TGTGCCAGTAGTATGCTGCAGGGGCGGAAGGAGACCCAGTACTTC
CASSMLQGRKETQYF
>15|TRBV14|TRBD1|TRBJ2-2|-
TGTGCCAGCAGCCCCGACACACAGGGGACCGGGGAGCTGTTTTTT
CASSPDTQGTGELFF
>15|TRBV25-1|-|TRBJ1-3|-
TGTGCCAGCAGTGAAGGGGAGGTGGATGGAAACACCATATATTTT
CASSEGEVDGNTIYF
>13|TRBV19|-|TRBJ1-2|once
TGTGCCAGTAGGAGAAACCGGGAGGGCGGCTACACCTTC
CASRRNREGGYTF
>13|TRBV5-1|-|TRBJ2-2|few
TGCGCCAGCAGCGAGAGGGATACCGGGGAGCTGTTTTTT
CASSERDTGELFF
>15|TRBV5-1|TRBD1|TRBJ2-1|-
TGCGCCAGCAGCTCCCGGACAGGGCAGGACAATGAGCAGTTCTTC
CASSSRTGQDNEQFF
>13|TRBV30|TRBD1|TRBJ1-1|-
TGTGCCTGGAGCAGGGGGCTTTCTACTGAAGCTTTCTTT
CAWSRGLSTEAFF
>16|TRBV5-1|TRBD1|TRBJ2-7|once
TGCGCCAGCAGCGCACCCCCCCGGGACAGGGGAGACGAGCAGTACTTC
CASSAPPRDRGDEQYF
>16|TRBV5-6|TRBD1|TRBJ2-7|-
TGTGCCAGCAGCGCATACCTGGGACAGGGAGGGTACGAGCAGTACTTC
CASSAYLGQGGYEQYF
>15|TRBV19|TRBD1|TRBJ1-2|-
TGTGCCAGTAGTATACAAAGACAGGGAGACTATGGCTACACCTTC
CASSIQRQGDYGYTF
>15|TRBV7-2|-|TRBJ2-7|-
TGTGCCAGCAGCCCCGGCGGGGGCGGTATGAGGGAGCAGTACTTC
CASSPGGGGMREQYF
>16|TRBV15|-|TRBJ1-6|-
TGTGCCACCAGCAGCTCACCCCGGCGAAGGAGTTCACCCCTCCACTTT
CATSSSPRRRSSPLHF
>17|TRBV5-1|TRBD2|TRBJ2-5|-
TGCGCCAGCAGCTTAGACCCTAGCGGGGGGGCCAAAGAGACCCAGTACTTC
CASSLDPSGGAKETQYF
>15|TRBV5-1|-|TRBJ1-2|-
TGCGCCAGCAGCGGCGGGACCGAGCTCCTCGATGGCTACACCTTC
CASSGGTELLDGYTF
>14|TRBV29-1|-|TRBJ2-7|-
TGCAGCGTTGGAGGAGGGGGCTATAAATTCGAGCAGTACTTC
CSVGGGGYKFEQYF
>18|TRBV11-2|-|TRBJ2-2|-
TGTGCCAGCAGCCCGAGGGTAGAAGGCCCCATGGGGACCGGGGAGCTGTTTTTT
CASSPRVEGPMGTGELFF
>16|TRBV30|TRBD1|TRBJ1-5|-
TGTGCCTGGAGTGTACGCGACAGGGGGCGCGGTCAGCCCCAGCATTTT
CAWSVRDRGRGQPQHF
>14|TRBV7-6|-|TRBJ2-7|-
TGTGCCAGCAGCCTAGCGACAGGGTACTACGAGCAGTACTTC
CASSLATGYYEQYF
>15|TRBV19|TRBD2|TRBJ2-7|-
TGTGCCAGTAGTACCGGACTAGCGGGAGCGAACGAGCAGTACTTC
CASSTGLAGANEQYF
>14|TRBV6-1|-|TRBJ1-2|few
TGTGCCAGCAGTGAAGGTGCGGGGATCTATGGCTACACCTTC
CASSEGAGIYGYTF
>13|TRBV4-1|TRBD1|TRBJ2-1|once
TGCGCCAGCAGCCCTAGACAGGGGGGCGAGCAGTTCTTC
CASSPRQGGEQFF
>12|TRBV4-1|TRBD1|TRBJ1-1|-
TGCGCCAGCAGCTCAGGGGGATCTGAAGCTTTCTTT
CASSSGGSEAFF
>15|TRBV2|-|TRBJ2-7|-
TGTGCCAGCAGTGAAGGTCCAGGGGACACCTACGAGCAGTACTTC
CASSEGPGDTYEQYF
>15|TRBV5-6|TRBD1|TRBJ2-6|-
TGTGCCAGCAGCTCCGACAGGGGAGTATCCAACGTCCTGACTTTC
CASSSDRGVSNVLTF
>15|TRBV9|TRBD1|TRBJ1-2|-
TGTGCCAGCAGCGCCGGGGGCAGGGGGCGGGAAGGCTACACCTTC
CASSAGGRGREGYTF
>14|TRBV11-3|TRBD1|TRBJ2-5|few
TGTGCCAGCAGCCCCCGGGACAGTCAAGAGACCCAGTACTTC
CASSPRDSQETQYF
>13|TRBV7-9|-|TRBJ1-1|-
TGTGCCAGCAGCAGTACACCGAACACTGAAGCTTTCTTT
CASSSTPNTEAFF
>16|TRBV5-1|TRBD1|TRBJ2-7|-
TGCGCCAGCAGCTTTTCCGGACAGGGAACTGCCTACGAGCAGTACTTC
CASSFSGQGTAYEQYF
>12|TRBV6-1|-|TRBJ2-7|-
TGTGCCAGCCGGACAGTGCTTTACGAGCAGTACTTC
CASRTVLYEQYF
>16|TRBV5-1|TRBD2|TRBJ2-5|once
TGCGCCAGCAGCCTAAGGCCCAGCGGGAGCCAAGAGACCCAGTACTTC
CASSLRPSGSQETQYF
>17|TRBV5-4|TRBD1|TRBJ2-5|-
TGTGCCAGCAGCTTGGCGGCATTTCGGGACAGCCAAGAGACCCAGTACTTC
CASSLAAFRDSQETQYF
>12|TRBV30|-|TRBJ1-3|once
TGTGCCTGGAGTGTTAACGGTGACACCATATATTTT
CAWSVNGDTIYF
>15|TRBV7-9|TRBD2|TRBJ2-7|few
TGTGCCAGCAGCTACACCGAGCGGGGGTACTACGAGCAGTACTTC
CASSYTERGYYEQYF
>14|TRBV7-3|-|TRBJ2-3|-
TGTGCCAGCAGCTTAAACCGGGTAGCAAATACGCAGTATTTT
CASSLNRVANTQYF
>14|TRBV30|TRBD1|TRBJ1-2|-
TGTGCCTGGAGTAGGACAGGGGGCGCAAATGGCTACACCTTC
CAWSRTGGANGYTF
>15|TRBV5-1|-|TRBJ2-3|-
TGCGCCAGCAGCTCCGGACTCCCCTTTCAGGATACGCAGTATTTT
CASSSGLPFQDTQYF
>15|TRBV7-8|TRBD1|TRBJ1-1|-
TGTGCCAGCAGCCCGTACAGGGGGCGCGGCACTGAAGCTTTCTTT
CASSPYRGRGTEAFF
>17|TRBV4-2|TRBD1|TRBJ2-7|-
TGTGCCAGCAGCCAAGTGGGAGCGGGACAGGGTGGTGGCGGGCAGTACTTC
CASSQVGAGQGGGGQYF
>14|TRBV13|-|TRBJ2-7|once
TGTGCCAGCAGCTTAGGACAGGGAGTCTACGAGCAGTACTTC
CASSLGQGVYEQYF